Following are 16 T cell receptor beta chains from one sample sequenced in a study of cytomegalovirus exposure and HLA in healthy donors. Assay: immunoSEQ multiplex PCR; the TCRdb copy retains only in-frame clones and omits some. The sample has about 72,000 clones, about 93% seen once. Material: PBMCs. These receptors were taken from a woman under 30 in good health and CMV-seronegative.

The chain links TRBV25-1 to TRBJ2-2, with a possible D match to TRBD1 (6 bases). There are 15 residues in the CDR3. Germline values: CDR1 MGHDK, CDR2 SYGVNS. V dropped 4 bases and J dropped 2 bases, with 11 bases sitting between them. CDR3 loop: CASSAFRGNTGELFF. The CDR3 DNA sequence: TGTGCCAGCAGTGCATTCAGGGGCAACACCGGGGAGCTGTTTTTT.

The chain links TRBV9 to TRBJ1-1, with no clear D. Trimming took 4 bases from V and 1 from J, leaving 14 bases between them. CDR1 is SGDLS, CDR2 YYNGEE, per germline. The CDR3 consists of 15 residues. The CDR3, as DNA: TGTGCCAGCAGCCCCAGAATCGGGAGGAACACTGAAGCTTTCTTT. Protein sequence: CASSPRIGRNTEAFF.

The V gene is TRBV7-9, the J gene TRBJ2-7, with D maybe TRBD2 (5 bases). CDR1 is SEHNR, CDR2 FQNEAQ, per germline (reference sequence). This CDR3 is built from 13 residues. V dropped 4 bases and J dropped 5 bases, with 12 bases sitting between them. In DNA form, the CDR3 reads TGTGCCAGCAGCTGGGTGGGGAGAGACGAGCAGTACTTC. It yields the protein CASSWVGRDEQYF.

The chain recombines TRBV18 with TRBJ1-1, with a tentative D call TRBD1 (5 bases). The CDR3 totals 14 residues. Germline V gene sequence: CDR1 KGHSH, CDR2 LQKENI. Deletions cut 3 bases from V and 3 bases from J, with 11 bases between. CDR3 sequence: CASSPPLRDTEAFF. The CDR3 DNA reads TGTGCCAGCTCACCTCCTCTCAGGGACACTGAAGCTTTCTTT.

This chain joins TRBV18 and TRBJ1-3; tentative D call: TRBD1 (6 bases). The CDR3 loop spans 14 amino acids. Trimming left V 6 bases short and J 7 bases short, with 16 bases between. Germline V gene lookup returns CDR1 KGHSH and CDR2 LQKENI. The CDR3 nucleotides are TGTGCCAGCTCGGAACAGGGCAGTGGGAACACCATATATTTT. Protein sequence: CASSEQGSGNTIYF.

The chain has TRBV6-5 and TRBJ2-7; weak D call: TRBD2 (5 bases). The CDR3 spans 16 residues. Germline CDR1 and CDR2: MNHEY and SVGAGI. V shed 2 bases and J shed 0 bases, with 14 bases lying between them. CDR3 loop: CASSYRPGRDSYEQYF. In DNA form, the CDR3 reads TGTGCCAGCAGTTACCGACCCGGACGGGACTCCTACGAGCAGTACTTC.

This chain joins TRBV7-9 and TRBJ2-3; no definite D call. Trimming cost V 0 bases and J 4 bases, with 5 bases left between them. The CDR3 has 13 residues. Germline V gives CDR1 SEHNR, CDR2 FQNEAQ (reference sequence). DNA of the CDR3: TGTGCCAGCAGCTTAGCGCCAGCAGATACGCAGTATTTT. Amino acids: CASSLAPADTQYF.

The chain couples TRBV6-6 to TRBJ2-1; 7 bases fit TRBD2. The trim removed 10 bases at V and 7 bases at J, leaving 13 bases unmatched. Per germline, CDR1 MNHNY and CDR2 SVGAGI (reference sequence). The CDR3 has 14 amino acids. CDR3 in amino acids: CATSLGGSTNEQFF. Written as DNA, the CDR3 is TGTGCCACCTCGTTGGGGGGGTCGACTAATGAGCAGTTCTTC.

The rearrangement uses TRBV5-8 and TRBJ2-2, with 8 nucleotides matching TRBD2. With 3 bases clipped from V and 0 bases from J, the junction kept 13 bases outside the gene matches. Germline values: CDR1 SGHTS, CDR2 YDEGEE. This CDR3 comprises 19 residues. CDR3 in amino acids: CASSWGGLAGIPNTGELFF. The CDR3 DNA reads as TGTGCCAGCAGCTGGGGCGGCCTAGCGGGTATCCCGAACACCGGGGAGCTGTTTTTT.

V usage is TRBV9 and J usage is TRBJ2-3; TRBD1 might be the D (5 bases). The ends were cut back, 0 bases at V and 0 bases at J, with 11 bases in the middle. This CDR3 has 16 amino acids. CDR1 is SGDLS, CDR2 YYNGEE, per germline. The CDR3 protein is CASSVGEGDSTDTQYF. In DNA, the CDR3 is TGTGCCAGCAGCGTAGGGGAAGGGGATAGCACAGATACGCAGTATTTT. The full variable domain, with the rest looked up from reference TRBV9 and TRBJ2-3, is DSGVTQTPKHLITATGQRVTLRCSPRSGDLSVYWYQQSLDQGLQFLIQYYNGEERAKGNILERFSAQQFPDLHSELNLSSLELGDSALYFCASSVGEGDSTDTQYFGPGTRLTVL.

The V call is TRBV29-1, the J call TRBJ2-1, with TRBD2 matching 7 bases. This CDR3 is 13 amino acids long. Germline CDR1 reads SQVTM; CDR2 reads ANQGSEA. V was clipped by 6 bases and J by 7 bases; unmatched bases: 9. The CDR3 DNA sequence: TGCAGCGTGGGGGGGACTCCCCAAAATGAGCAGTTCTTC. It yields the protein CSVGGTPQNEQFF.

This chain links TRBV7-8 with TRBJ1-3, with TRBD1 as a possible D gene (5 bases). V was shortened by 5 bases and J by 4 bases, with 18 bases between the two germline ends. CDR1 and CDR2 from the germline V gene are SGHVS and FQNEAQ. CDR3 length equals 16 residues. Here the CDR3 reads CASSHRREGFGNTIYF. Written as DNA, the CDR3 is TGTGCCAGCAGCCACCGGCGGGAGGGGTTCGGAAACACCATATATTTT. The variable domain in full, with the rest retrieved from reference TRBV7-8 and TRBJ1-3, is GAGVSQSPRYKVAKRGQDVALRCDPISGHVSLFWYQQALGQGPEFLTYFQNEAQLDKSGLPSDRFFAERPEGSVSTLKIQRTQQEDSAVYLCASSHRREGFGNTIYFGEGSWLTVV.

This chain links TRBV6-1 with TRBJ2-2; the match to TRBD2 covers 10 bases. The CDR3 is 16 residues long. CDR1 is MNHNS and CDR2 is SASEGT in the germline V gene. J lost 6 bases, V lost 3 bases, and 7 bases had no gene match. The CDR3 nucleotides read TGTGCCAGCAGTGATCTTAGCGGGGGGATGTCCGGGGAGCTGTTTTTT. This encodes CASSDLSGGMSGELFF.

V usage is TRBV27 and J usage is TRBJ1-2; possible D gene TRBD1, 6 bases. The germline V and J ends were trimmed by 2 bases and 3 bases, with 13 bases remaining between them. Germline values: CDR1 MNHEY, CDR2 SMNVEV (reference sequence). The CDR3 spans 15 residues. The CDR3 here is CASSLRRGRDYGYTF. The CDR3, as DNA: TGTGCCAGCAGTTTACGTAGGGGGAGAGACTATGGCTACACCTTC.

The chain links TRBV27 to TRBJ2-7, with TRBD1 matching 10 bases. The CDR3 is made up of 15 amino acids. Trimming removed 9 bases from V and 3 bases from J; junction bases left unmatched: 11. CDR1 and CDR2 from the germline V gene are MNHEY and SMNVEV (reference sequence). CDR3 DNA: TGTGCCAGTGGAGGTACCGGGACAGGGGACTACGAGCAGTACTTC. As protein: CASGGTGTGDYEQYF.

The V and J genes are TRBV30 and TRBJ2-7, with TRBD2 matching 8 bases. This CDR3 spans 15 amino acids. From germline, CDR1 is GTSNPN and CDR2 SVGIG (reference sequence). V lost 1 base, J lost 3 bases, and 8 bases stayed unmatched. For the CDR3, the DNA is TGTGCCTGGAGTGGCCAGCGGGGGCTACACTACGAGCAGTACTTC. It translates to CAWSGQRGLHYEQYF.